The next 6 T cell receptor beta chains were all read from a single sample in a study of cytomegalovirus exposure and HLA in healthy donors. A multiplex PCR was run with 60 Vbeta primers and 13 Jbeta primers. TCRdb keeps only in-frame clones here, not all; method: immunoSEQ multiplex PCR. This sample has 200,000 to 250,000 clones, with about 80% found just once. What was sequenced was PBMCs. These receptors were collected from a girl between 10 and 17 years old in good health and CMV-seronegative.

This chain joins TRBV19 and TRBJ2-1; D not certain. Trimming pared 4 bases from V and 6 bases from J, leaving 16 bases between. The CDR3 consists of 15 residues. CDR1 LNHDA and CDR2 SQIVND come from the germline V gene (reference sequence). The DNA of the CDR3 is TGTGCCAGTAGTACGGTCGCCCCCTCGGTCAATGAGCAGTTCTTC. It yields the protein CASSTVAPSVNEQFF.

This chain connects TRBV5-1 to TRBJ2-5; 7 nucleotides align to TRBD2. The J call may not be correct, given that the DNA end is closer to TRBJ2-7. Germline V lookup: CDR1 SGHRS, CDR2 YFSETQ. The CDR3 contains 15 residues. The CDR3 DNA reads TGCGCCAGCAGCTCCGGCTCGGGGGGAGGCTTCGAGCAGTACTTC. It codes for CASSSGSGGGFEQYF.

The chain recombines TRBV27 with TRBJ1-5; tentatively, D is TRBD1 (6 bases). The CDR3 covers 16 residues. Trimming removed 0 bases at V and 3 bases at J, with 12 bases between. Germline CDR1 is MNHEY and CDR2 is SMNVEV (reference sequence). This chain's CDR3 is CASSLSGGLYNQPQHF. The CDR3 DNA sequence: TGTGCCAGCAGTTTATCGGGGGGGCTGTACAATCAGCCCCAGCATTTT.

This clone was observed a few times. The chain employs TRBV6-5 and TRBJ1-5; 7 bases match TRBD1. Germline-derived CDR1 and CDR2 are MNHEY and SVGAGI. The CDR3 has 13 residues. V was pared by 6 bases and J by 9 bases, with 8 bases of the junction left unmatched. CDR3 region: CASSPGQPGPQHF. In nucleotides, the CDR3 is TGTGCCAGCAGCCCGGGACAGCCCGGGCCCCAGCATTTT.

V and J are TRBV2 and TRBJ2-5; 8 bases agree with TRBD1. CDR1 is SNHLY, CDR2 FYNNEI, per germline. The CDR3 consists of 13 residues. The V and J ends lost 5 bases and 6 bases, in that order; junction bases with no gene match: 5. In DNA form, the CDR3 reads TGTGCCAGCAGTCGACAGGGGAGCAAGACCCAGTACTTC. Protein: CASSRQGSKTQYF.

V is TRBV5-4 and J is TRBJ1-2, with 8 bases fitting TRBD1. CDR1 is SGHNT and CDR2 is YYREEE in the germline V gene (reference sequence). J lost 4 bases, V lost 4 bases, and 12 bases had no gene match. This CDR3 contains 16 residues. In nucleotides, the CDR3 is TGTGCCAGCAGCCGAAGGGACAGGAGCCCTTCCTATGGCTACACCTTC. Encoded protein: CASSRRDRSPSYGYTF. The full variable domain, rest sourced from reference TRBV5-4 and TRBJ1-2, is ETGVTQSPTHLIKTRGQQVTLRCSSQSGHNTVSWYQQALGQGPQFIFQYYREEENGRGNFPPRFSGLQFPNYSSELNVNALELDDSALYLCASSRRDRSPSYGYTFGSGTRLTVV.